The 32 T cell receptor beta chains listed next were all sequenced from one sample in a study of T-cell reconstitution after alpha-beta-depleted transplantation in children. TCRbeta library construction was performed incorporating unique molecular identifiers. Each CDR3 protein gets one entry after TCRdb re-called the PCR reads with MiXCR. This sample has some 95,000 distinct CDR3 sequences; 20% to 30% occur once, and the top ten carry about a fifth. Sequencing used PBMCs, obtained before TCRalphabeta/CD19-depleted stem cell transplant. The receptor source for this set is a boy aged 2 to 9 with acute lymphoblastic leukemia, due to receive a stem cell transplant.

The table lists this clonotype with many counts. The chain is built from TRBV12-3 or TRBV12-4 and TRBJ2-5, with unresolved D. Trimming removed 3 bases from V and 3 bases from J, with 11 bases in between. The CDR3 loop spans 14 amino acids. CDR3 protein: CASSFTRNEETQYF. DNA of the CDR3: TGTGCCAGCAGTTTTACGCGGAACGAAGAGACCCAGTACTTC.

The chain carries TRBV12-3 or TRBV12-4 and TRBJ2-1, with D perhaps TRBD1 (6 bases). This CDR3 has 13 residues. The V and J ends lost 3 bases and 7 bases respectively, with 10 bases between them. The CDR3: CASSFYQGNEQFF. The CDR3 DNA sequence: TGTGCCAGCAGTTTTTATCAGGGGAATGAGCAGTTCTTC.

The chain uses TRBV6-5 and TRBJ2-5; TRBD1 aligns across 7 bases. Germline V CDR1 and CDR2: MNHEY, SVGAGI. Trimming cost V 2 bases and J 2 bases; bases outside gene matches: 11. The CDR3 sequence is 17 residues long. CDR3 bases: TGTGCCAGCAGTTACGGAGGACCAGGGACAGAGCAAGAGACCCAGTACTTC. It encodes CASSYGGPGTEQETQYF.

This clonotype was detected only a few times. The chain uses TRBV7-2 and TRBJ2-7; weak D call: TRBD2 (7 bases). V was cut by 5 bases and J by 0 bases, with 17 bases left in between. This CDR3 spans 16 amino acids. Germline loops: CDR1 SGHTA, CDR2 FQGNSA. This CDR3 is CASSADGGGVSYEQYF. The CDR3 DNA sequence: TGTGCCAGCAGCGCCGATGGCGGGGGCGTCTCCTACGAGCAGTACTTC.

This clonotype was seen more than once but under ten times. V and J are TRBV5-1 and TRBJ2-3; 8 positions match TRBD2. J gave up 3 bases and V 1 base, and 10 bases lay outside the gene matches. The CDR3 spans 17 residues. Germline loops: CDR1 SGHRS, CDR2 YFSETQ. DNA for the CDR3: TGCGCCAGCAGCTTGAAGACCGGGACTAGGTCAACAGATACGCAGTATTTT. Translated, it gives CASSLKTGTRSTDTQYF.

The chain carries TRBV7-6 and TRBJ1-3; D might be TRBD1 (6 bases). There are 16 residues in the CDR3. CDR1 is SGHVS and CDR2 is FNYEAQ in the germline V gene. V was pared by 5 bases and J by 8 bases, with 22 bases between. CDR3 region: CASSTPTGPVGDTIYF. The DNA for the CDR3 is TGTGCCAGCAGCACACCGACAGGCCCAGTCGGAGACACCATATATTTT.

The chain employs TRBV5-6 and TRBJ2-1; D not certain. Germline CDR1 SGHDT, CDR2 YYEEEE. The CDR3 loop spans 13 amino acids. V was clipped by 4 bases and J by 8 bases, with 13 bases between them. The CDR3 DNA follows: TGTGCCAGCAGCCCTGTCCAAGTTCATGAGCAGTTCTTC. Residues: CASSPVQVHEQFF.

The CDR3: CASSQELPGLVGDTQYF. The DNA of the CDR3 is TGTGCCAGCAGCCAAGAACTCCCGGGACTGGTTGGGGATACGCAGTATTTT. This sequence joins TRBV14 and TRBJ2-3; a weak D match, TRBD2 (6 bases). CDR3 length: 17 amino acids. Germline V gene sequence: CDR1 SGHDN, CDR2 FVKESK. Trimming shortened V by 0 bases and J by 6 bases, and 19 bases separated the two germline ends.

In this sample, this clonotype turned up many times. The rearrangement joins TRBV12-3 or TRBV12-4 to TRBJ2-1; 7 bases map to TRBD2. CDR3 length: 16 residues. Trimming at V came to 6 bases and at J to 5 bases, leaving 13 bases not matched to a gene. This CDR3 is CASRSASGGANNEQFF. Written as DNA, the CDR3 is TGTGCCAGCAGGTCAGCTAGCGGAGGGGCCAACAATGAGCAGTTCTTC.

The V call is TRBV10-2, the J call TRBJ1-5, with D possibly being TRBD1 (5 bases). The end of the DNA fits TRBJ2-3 better, so the J call may be wrong. The CDR3 runs to 14 residues. Looked up from germline, CDR1 is WSHSY and CDR2 is SAAADI. CDR3 in amino acids: CASSESGPNQPQYF. The CDR3 DNA is TGCGCCAGCAGTGAGTCGGGGCCGAATCAGCCCCAGTATTTT.

The gene calls are TRBV7-2 and TRBJ2-1, with TRBD2 matching 13 bases. The CDR3 covers 16 residues. CDR1 is SGHTA, CDR2 FQGNSA, per germline. Trimming at V came to 1 base and at J to 6 bases, leaving 3 bases not matched to a gene. CDR3: CASSLVRLAGGNEQFF. DNA for the CDR3: TGTGCCAGCAGCTTAGTTCGACTAGCGGGAGGCAATGAGCAGTTCTTC.

The rearrangement joins TRBV20-1 to TRBJ2-5; a possible D gene is TRBD2 (5 bases). Germline lookup yields CDR1 DFQATT and CDR2 SNEGSKA (reference sequence). Trimming removed 3 bases at V and 1 base at J, with 18 bases between. The CDR3 runs to 16 residues. CDR3 nucleotide sequence: TGCAGTGCTAGCACTAGGGCTCGGACTCCCCAAGAGACCCAGTACTTC. Protein sequence: CSASTRARTPQETQYF.

This sequence joins TRBV7-9 and TRBJ2-5, with D perhaps assigned TRBD1 or TRBD2 (7 bases each). The CDR3 has 14 amino acids. Germline loops: CDR1 SEHNR, CDR2 FQNEAQ (reference sequence). The germline V and J ends were trimmed by 6 bases and 5 bases, with 16 bases remaining between them. CDR3 protein: CASRGAGGAETQYF. As DNA, the CDR3 is TGTGCCAGCAGAGGCGCAGGGGGGGCTGAGACCCAGTACTTC.

At least ten counts were recorded for this clonotype. CDR3 bases: TGCGCCAGCAGCCAAGACAGGGGATCCTACAATGAGCAGTTCTTC. Amino acids: CASSQDRGSYNEQFF. The chain recombines TRBV4-1 with TRBJ2-1; tentatively, D is TRBD1 (6 bases). CDR1 is MGHRA and CDR2 is YSYEKL in the germline V gene. V was pared by 0 bases and J by 1 base, with 7 bases between. The CDR3 spans 15 residues.

The chain carries TRBV29-1 and TRBJ2-4, with D perhaps being TRBD1 or TRBD2 (5 bases each). The V gene lost 3 bases and the J gene lost 7 bases, with 10 bases spanning the gap. CDR1 is SQVTM, CDR2 ANQGSEA, per germline. CDR3 size: 12 residues. DNA of the CDR3: TGCAGCGTTGAGGGTTGGGACAACATTCAGTACTTC. Protein: CSVEGWDNIQYF. Drawing the rest from reference TRBV29-1 and TRBJ2-4, the complete variable domain is SAVISQKPSRDICQRGTSLTIQCQVDSQVTMMFWYRQQPGQSLTLIATANQGSEATYESGFVIDKFPISRPNLTFSTLTVSNMSPEDSSIYLCSVEGWDNIQYFGAGTRLSVL.

Turning to this clonotype: The junction departs from the called germline gene at one end, perhaps through a read error. J is TRBJ1-1 and V is TRBV4-3, with 7 bases aligning to TRBD1. Germline loops: CDR1 LGHNA, CDR2 YSLEER. This CDR3 spans 13 amino acids. Written as DNA, the CDR3 is TGCGCCAGCAGCCCGACAGGGAACACTGAAGCGTTCTTT. As protein: CASSPTGNTEAFF.

This clonotype was seen only a few times. This chain joins TRBV5-1 and TRBJ2-3; no reliable D call. Germline CDR1 and CDR2: SGHRS and YFSETQ. V lost 4 bases and J lost 0, with 33 bases in between. This CDR3 region has 22 residues. The CDR3 protein is CASSLVPHLSLGQFASTDTQYF. As DNA, the CDR3 is TGCGCCAGCAGCCTGGTTCCCCACTTAAGCTTAGGCCAATTCGCCAGCACAGATACGCAGTATTTT.

J is TRBJ2-3 and V is TRBV20-1; the D is unclear. This CDR3 spans 14 amino acids. Trimming left V 3 bases short and J 4 bases short, with 14 bases between. Germline V gene data show CDR1 as DFQATT and CDR2 as SNEGSKA (reference sequence). The CDR3 region is CSASSSVVADTQYF. In DNA form, the CDR3 reads TGCAGTGCTAGTTCGTCCGTAGTAGCAGATACGCAGTATTTT.

DNA of the CDR3: TGTGCCAGCACTCTTTGGCAACTCGGAGCTGAAGCTTTCTTT. Protein sequence: CASTLWQLGAEAFF. V is TRBV28 and J is TRBJ1-1, with D hard to call. The germline V and J ends were trimmed by 7 bases and 6 bases, with 18 bases remaining between them. CDR1 MDHEN and CDR2 SYDVKM come from the germline V gene. The length of the CDR3 is 14 residues.

This clonotype was seen only a few times. The rearrangement links TRBV27 to TRBJ2-5, with D tentatively TRBD2 (5 bases). The germline CDR1 and CDR2 sequences are MNHEY and SMNVEV (reference sequence). Between the trimmed V and J ends, which lost 4 bases and 0 bases, there was a span of 9 bases. This CDR3 has 14 amino acids. CDR3 amino acids: CASSSGLYQETQYF. In DNA, the CDR3 is TGTGCCAGCAGTTCGGGGTTGTACCAAGAGACCCAGTACTTC.

The chain recombines TRBV29-1 with TRBJ2-7; 11 positions agree with TRBD1. The CDR3 has 14 residues. V lost 6 bases and J lost 3; bases outside the gene matches: 7. The germline CDR1 and CDR2 sequences are SQVTM and ANQGSEA. CDR3 sequence: CSVAGTGGVYEQYF. The CDR3 region has the DNA TGCAGCGTCGCCGGGACAGGGGGGGTCTACGAGCAGTACTTC.

This clonotype was seen a handful of times. This chain joins TRBV28 and TRBJ2-7; 9 positions match TRBD1. Trimming cost V 5 bases and J 1 base; bases outside gene matches: 9. The CDR3 sequence is 16 residues long. Germline CDR1 and CDR2: MDHEN and SYDVKM. CDR3 residues: CASSPLGQGLSYEQYF. DNA of the CDR3: TGTGCCAGCAGTCCCCTAGGACAGGGGTTATCCTACGAGCAGTACTTC.

The chain employs TRBV5-1 and TRBJ2-5; D gene unclear. The CDR3 length is 14 residues. Trimming stripped 0 bases from V and 2 bases from J, with 8 bases between. The germline CDR1 and CDR2 sequences are SGHRS and YFSETQ. The CDR3 region is CASSLAGRQETQYF. The CDR3 DNA reads as TGCGCCAGCAGCTTGGCCGGTAGGCAAGAGACCCAGTACTTC.

V gene TRBV10-3 combines with J gene TRBJ2-7; tentatively, D is TRBD2 (5 bases). Looked up from germline, CDR1 is ENHRY and CDR2 is SYGVKD. This CDR3 is built from 11 residues. V was trimmed by 7 bases and J by 3 bases, leaving 7 bases between them. CDR3 in DNA: TGTGCCATCAACAGCGGCTACGAGCAGTACTTC. Translated: CAINSGYEQYF.

V usage is TRBV28 and J usage is TRBJ2-7; weak D call: TRBD2 (6 bases). Trimming removed 6 bases from V and 1 base from J, with 13 bases in between. The CDR3 consists of 14 residues. Germline values: CDR1 MDHEN, CDR2 SYDVKM. The CDR3 nucleotides are TGTGCCAGCAGCCCGGGACTGCAGTCCTACGAGCAGTACTTC. It translates to CASSPGLQSYEQYF.

Details on this clonotype: A much larger clone lies one base from this, so it may be a read error. A read error is likely, as this CDR3 ends without the conserved phenylalanine or tryptophan. The chain uses TRBV20-1 and TRBJ2-7; D unclear. Per germline, CDR1 DFQATT and CDR2 SNEGSKA (reference sequence). The V end was cut by 6 bases, the J end by 2 bases, with 14 bases between. CDR3 size: 13 residues. The CDR3 sequence is CSASPGSTYEQYY. The CDR3 DNA follows: TGCAGTGCGTCCCCCGGGTCTACCTACGAGCAGTACTAC.

This clonotype occurred many times. The chain links TRBV20-1 to TRBJ1-4; D remains unclear. The ends were cut back, 2 bases at V and 7 bases at J, with 11 bases in the middle. The CDR3 is 13 residues long. CDR1 DFQATT and CDR2 SNEGSKA come from the germline V gene (reference sequence). CDR3 DNA sequence: TGCAGTGCTAGACCCCCCGGGTCTGAAAAACTGTTTTTT. This translates into CSARPPGSEKLFF.

This clonotype was picked up a small number of times. The genes are TRBV7-9 and TRBJ2-7; 7 bases are shared with TRBD1. Trimming removed 3 bases from V and 6 bases from J; junction bases left unmatched: 8. CDR1 is SEHNR and CDR2 is FQNEAQ in the germline V gene (reference sequence). CDR3 length equals 14 residues. CDR3 loop: CASSFGTEYGEQYF. For the CDR3, the DNA is TGTGCCAGCAGCTTTGGGACAGAGTATGGCGAGCAGTACTTC.

This clonotype was seen a handful of times. V gene TRBV18 combines with J gene TRBJ2-2; D gene uncertain. V lost 3 bases to trimming and J lost 6 bases, with 8 bases between them. The CDR3 is 13 amino acids. Germline CDR1 reads KGHSH; CDR2 reads LQKENI. The CDR3 DNA sequence: TGTGCCAGCTCACCTGAAGCCTCCGGGGAGCTGTTTTTT. This codes for CASSPEASGELFF.

The chain combines TRBV5-1 with TRBJ2-5, with a possible D match to TRBD2 (5 bases). This CDR3 is 13 amino acids long. The ends were cut back, 0 bases at V and 5 bases at J, with 8 bases in the middle. The germline CDR1 and CDR2 sequences are SGHRS and YFSETQ. CDR3 protein: CASSLAIAETQYF. CDR3 nucleotides: TGCGCCAGCAGCTTGGCCATAGCGGAGACCCAGTACTTC.

The J gene is TRBJ2-1, the V gene TRBV20-1; D not resolved. CDR1 and CDR2 from the germline V gene are DFQATT and SNEGSKA (reference sequence). V lost 3 bases and J lost 9, with 9 bases in between. This CDR3 is 11 amino acids long. The CDR3 loop is CSASRAVEQFF. The CDR3 DNA is TGCAGTGCTAGTAGGGCGGTTGAGCAGTTCTTC.

This clonotype was counted at least ten times. The V call is TRBV20-1, the J call TRBJ2-3; 11 bases fit TRBD1. The CDR3 has 14 amino acids. In germline, CDR1 is DFQATT, CDR2 SNEGSKA (reference sequence). V shed 6 bases, J shed 4 bases, and the junction held 6 bases outside the gene matches. In DNA, the CDR3 is TGCAGTGCGACCGGGACAGGGGGGTCAGATACGCAGTATTTT. Translating it yields CSATGTGGSDTQYF.